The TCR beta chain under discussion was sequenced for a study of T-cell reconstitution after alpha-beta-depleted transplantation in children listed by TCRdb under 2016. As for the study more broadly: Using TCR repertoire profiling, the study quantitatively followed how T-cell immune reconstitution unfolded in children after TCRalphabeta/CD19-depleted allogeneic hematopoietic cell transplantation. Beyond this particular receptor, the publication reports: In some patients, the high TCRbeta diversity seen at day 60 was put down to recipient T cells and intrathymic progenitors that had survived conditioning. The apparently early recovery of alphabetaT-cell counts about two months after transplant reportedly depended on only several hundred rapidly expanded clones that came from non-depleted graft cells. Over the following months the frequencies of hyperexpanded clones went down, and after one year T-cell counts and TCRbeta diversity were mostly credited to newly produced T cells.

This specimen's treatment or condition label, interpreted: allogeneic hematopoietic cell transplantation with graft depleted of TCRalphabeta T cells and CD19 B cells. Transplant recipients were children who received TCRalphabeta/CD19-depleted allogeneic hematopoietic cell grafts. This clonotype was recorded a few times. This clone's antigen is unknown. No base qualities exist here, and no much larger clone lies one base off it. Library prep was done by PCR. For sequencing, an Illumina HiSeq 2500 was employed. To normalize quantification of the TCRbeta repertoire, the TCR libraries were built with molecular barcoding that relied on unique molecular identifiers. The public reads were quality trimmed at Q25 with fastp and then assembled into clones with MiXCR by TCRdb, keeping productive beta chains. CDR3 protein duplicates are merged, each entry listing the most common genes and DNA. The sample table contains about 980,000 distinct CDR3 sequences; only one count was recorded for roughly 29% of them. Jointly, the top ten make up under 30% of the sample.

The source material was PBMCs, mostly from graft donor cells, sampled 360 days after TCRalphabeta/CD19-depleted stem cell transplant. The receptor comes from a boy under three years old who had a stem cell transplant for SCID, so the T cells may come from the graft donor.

The DNA sequence follows: TGCAGTGCTCCGATTCCCGAGCGACAGGGTATTCGGTTCTTC. It codes for CSAPIPERQGIRFF. The chain joins TRBV20-1 to TRBJ2-1, and 7 junction bases match TRBD1. V ends up 5 bases short and J 15 bases short, with an unmatched junction base count of 19. CDR1 DFQATT and CDR2 SNEGSKA were looked up in the germline V gene (reference sequence). The CDR3 measures 14 amino acids from cysteine to phenylalanine. CDR3 DNA is the only sequence kept; it has 42 bases, read in frame from the first base.